The 2 T cell receptor beta chains listed next were all sequenced from one sample in a study of T cells after yellow fever vaccination. TCRdb itself ran the 5' RACE reads through MiXCR, one entry per CDR3 protein. The table has about 120,000 distinct CDR3 sequences, 7% to 8.5% seen once. This material consisted of CD8+ T cells sorted from PBMCs, taken 45 days after the yellow fever booster vaccination. The receptors originated from a man aged 30 to 39 who received the YFV17D yellow fever vaccine.

Remarks on this clonotype: A single base separates this from a much larger clone, so it may be a read error. The rearrangement uses TRBV30 and TRBJ2-5, with a tentative D call TRBD2 (6 bases). V lost 4 bases to trimming and J lost 4 bases, with 16 bases between them. The CDR3 sequence is 14 residues long. Per the germline V gene, CDR1 is GTSNPN and CDR2 is SVGIG (reference sequence). The CDR3 DNA reads TGTGCCTGGACGGGAGTGGGAGAGGGAGAGACCCAGTACTTC. As protein: CAWTGVGEGETQYF.

This clonotype was seen ten or more times. The V gene is TRBV12-3 or TRBV12-4, the J gene TRBJ1-4; D is uncertain. The CDR3 has 20 residues. The V and J ends lost 3 bases and 5 bases respectively, with 28 bases between them. The CDR3 loop is CASSFISSPLPGSGNEKLFF. CDR3 sequence (DNA): TGTGCCAGCAGTTTTATCTCCTCACCGCTCCCGGGATCCGGGAATGAAAAACTGTTTTTT.